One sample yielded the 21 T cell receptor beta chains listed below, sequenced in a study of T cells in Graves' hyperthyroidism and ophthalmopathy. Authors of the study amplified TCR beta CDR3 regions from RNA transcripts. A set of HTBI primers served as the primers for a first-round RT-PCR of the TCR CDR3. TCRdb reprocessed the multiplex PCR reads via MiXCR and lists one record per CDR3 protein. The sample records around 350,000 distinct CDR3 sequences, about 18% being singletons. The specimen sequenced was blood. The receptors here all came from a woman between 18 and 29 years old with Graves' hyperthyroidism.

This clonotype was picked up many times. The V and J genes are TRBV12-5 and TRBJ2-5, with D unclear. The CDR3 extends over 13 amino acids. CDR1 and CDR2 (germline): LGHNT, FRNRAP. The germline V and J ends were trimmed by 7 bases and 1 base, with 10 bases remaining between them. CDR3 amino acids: CASARSGQETQYF. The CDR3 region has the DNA TGTGCTAGTGCCCGGTCAGGCCAAGAGACCCAGTACTTC.

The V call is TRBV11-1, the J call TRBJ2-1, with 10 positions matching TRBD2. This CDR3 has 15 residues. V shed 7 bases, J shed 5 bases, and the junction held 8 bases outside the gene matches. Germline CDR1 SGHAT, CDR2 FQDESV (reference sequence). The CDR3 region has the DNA TGTGCCAGCACCCTAACCCTAGCGGGGGACAATGAGCAGTTCTTC. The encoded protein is CASTLTLAGDNEQFF.

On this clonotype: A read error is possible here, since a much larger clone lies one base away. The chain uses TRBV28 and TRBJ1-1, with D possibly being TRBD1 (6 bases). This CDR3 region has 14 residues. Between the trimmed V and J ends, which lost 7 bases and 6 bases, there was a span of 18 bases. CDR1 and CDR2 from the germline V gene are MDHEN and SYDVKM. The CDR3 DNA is TGTGCCAGCATCCCTCCGGGGGCGCTCTCTGAAGCTTTCTTT. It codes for CASIPPGALSEAFF.

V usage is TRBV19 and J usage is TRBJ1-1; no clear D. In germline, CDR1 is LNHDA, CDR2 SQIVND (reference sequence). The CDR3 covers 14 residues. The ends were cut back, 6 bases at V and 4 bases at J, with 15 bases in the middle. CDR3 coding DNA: TGTGCCAGTAGCCCTAGTCTCTTGATCACTGAAGCTTTCTTT. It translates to CASSPSLLITEAFF.

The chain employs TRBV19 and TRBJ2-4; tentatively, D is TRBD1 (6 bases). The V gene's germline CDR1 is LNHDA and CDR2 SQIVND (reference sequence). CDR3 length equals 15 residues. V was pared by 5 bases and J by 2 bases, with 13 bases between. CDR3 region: CASSGAGVSKNIQYF. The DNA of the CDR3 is TGTGCCAGTAGTGGGGCAGGGGTGTCCAAAAACATTCAGTACTTC. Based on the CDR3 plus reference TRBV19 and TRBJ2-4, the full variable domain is DGGITQSPKYLFRKEGQNVTLSCEQNLNHDAMYWYRQDPGQGLRLIYYSQIVNDFQKGDIAEGYSVSREKKESFPLTVTSAQKNPTAFYLCASSGAGVSKNIQYFGAGTRLSVL.

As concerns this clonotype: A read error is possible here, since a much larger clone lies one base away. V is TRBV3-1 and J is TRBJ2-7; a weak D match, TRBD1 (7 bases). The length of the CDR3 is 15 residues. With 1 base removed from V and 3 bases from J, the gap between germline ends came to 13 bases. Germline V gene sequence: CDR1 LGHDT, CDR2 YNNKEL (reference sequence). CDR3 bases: TGTGCCAGCAGCCAAGTTGGCGGGGACAGCTACGAGCAGTACTTC. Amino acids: CASSQVGGDSYEQYF.

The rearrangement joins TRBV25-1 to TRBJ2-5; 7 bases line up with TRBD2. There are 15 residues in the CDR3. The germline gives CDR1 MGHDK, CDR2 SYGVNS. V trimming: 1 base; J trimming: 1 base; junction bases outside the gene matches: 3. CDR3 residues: CASSEWGGSQETQYF. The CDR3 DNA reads TGTGCCAGCAGTGAATGGGGGGGTTCCCAAGAGACCCAGTACTTC. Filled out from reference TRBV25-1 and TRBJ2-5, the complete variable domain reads EADIYQTPRYLVIGTGKKITLECSQTMGHDKMYWYQQDPGMELHLIHYSYGVNSTEKGDLSSESTVSRIRTEHFPLTLESARPSHTSQYLCASSEWGGSQETQYFGPGTRLLVL.

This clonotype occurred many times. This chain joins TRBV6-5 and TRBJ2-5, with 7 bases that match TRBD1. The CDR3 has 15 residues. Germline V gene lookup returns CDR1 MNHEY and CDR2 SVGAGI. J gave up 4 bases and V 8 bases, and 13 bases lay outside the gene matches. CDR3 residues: CASGWDRQGRETQYF. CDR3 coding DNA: TGTGCCAGCGGTTGGGACCGACAGGGTCGAGAGACCCAGTACTTC.

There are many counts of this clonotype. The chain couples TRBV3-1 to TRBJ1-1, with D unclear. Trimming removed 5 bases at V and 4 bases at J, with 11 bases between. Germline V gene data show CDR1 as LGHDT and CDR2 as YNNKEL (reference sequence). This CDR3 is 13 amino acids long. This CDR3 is CASSIIGITEAFF. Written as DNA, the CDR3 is TGTGCCAGCAGCATCATTGGGATCACTGAAGCTTTCTTT.

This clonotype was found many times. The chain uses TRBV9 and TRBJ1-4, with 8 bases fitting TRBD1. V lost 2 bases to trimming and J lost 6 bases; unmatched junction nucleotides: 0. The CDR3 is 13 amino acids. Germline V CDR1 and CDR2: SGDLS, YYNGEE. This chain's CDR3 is CASSVGQDEKLFF. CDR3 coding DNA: TGTGCCAGCAGCGTGGGACAGGATGAAAAACTGTTTTTT. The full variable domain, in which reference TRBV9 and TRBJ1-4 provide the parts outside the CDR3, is DSGVTQTPKHLITATGQRVTLRCSPRSGDLSVYWYQQSLDQGLQFLIQYYNGEERAKGNILERFSAQQFPDLHSELNLSSLELGDSALYFCASSVGQDEKLFFGSGTQLSVL.

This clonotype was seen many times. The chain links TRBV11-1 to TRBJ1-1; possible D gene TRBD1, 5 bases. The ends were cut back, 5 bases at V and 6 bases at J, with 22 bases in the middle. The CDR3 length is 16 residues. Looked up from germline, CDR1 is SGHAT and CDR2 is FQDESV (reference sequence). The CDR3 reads CASSPRVGGVGPEAFF. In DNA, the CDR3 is TGTGCCAGCAGCCCGAGGGTCGGGGGGGTTGGACCTGAAGCTTTCTTT.

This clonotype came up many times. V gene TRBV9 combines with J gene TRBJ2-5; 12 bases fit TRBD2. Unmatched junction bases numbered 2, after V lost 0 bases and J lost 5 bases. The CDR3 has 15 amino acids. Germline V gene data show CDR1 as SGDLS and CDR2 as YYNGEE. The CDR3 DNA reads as TGTGCCAGCAGCGTAGGACTAGCGGGGGAGGAGACCCAGTACTTC. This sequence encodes CASSVGLAGEETQYF.

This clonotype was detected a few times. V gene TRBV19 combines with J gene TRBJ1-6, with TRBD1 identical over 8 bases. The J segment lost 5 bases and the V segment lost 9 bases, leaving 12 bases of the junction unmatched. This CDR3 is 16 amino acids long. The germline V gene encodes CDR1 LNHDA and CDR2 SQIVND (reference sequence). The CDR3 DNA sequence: TGTGCCAGCGCGAATCCACCGGGACAGGATAATTCACCCCTCCACTTT. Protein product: CASANPPGQDNSPLHF.

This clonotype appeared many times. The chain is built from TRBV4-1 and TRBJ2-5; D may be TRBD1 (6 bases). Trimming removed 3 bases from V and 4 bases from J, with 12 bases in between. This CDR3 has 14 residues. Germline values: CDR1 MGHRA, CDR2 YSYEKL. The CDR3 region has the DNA TGCGCCAGCAGCCAGGTTGGCAGGGGAGAGACCCAGTACTTC. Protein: CASSQVGRGETQYF.

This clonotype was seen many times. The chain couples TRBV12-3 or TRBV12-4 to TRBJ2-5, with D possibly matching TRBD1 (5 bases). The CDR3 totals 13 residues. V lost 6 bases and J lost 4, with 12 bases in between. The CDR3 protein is CASSPWGGETQYF. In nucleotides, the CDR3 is TGTGCCAGCAGCCCCTGGGGCGGAGAGACCCAGTACTTC.

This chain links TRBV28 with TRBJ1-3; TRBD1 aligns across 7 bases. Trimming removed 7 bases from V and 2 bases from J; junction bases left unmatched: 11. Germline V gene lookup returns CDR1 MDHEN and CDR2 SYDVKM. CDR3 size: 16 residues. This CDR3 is CASIGSEGATGNTIYF. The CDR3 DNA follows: TGTGCCAGCATCGGGTCAGAGGGGGCTACTGGAAACACCATATATTTT. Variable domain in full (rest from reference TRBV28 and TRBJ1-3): DVKVTQSSRYLVKRTGEKVFLECVQDMDHENMFWYRQDPGLGLRLIYFSYDVKMKEKGDIPEGYSVSREKKERFSLILESASTNQTSMYLCASIGSEGATGNTIYFGEGSWLTVV.

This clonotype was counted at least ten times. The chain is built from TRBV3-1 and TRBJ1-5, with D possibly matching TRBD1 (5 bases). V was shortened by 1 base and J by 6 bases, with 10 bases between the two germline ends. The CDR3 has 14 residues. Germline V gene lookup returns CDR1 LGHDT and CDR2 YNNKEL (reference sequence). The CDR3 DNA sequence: TGTGCCAGCAGCCAAGGGGGCAGATCTCAGCCCCAGCATTTT. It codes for CASSQGGRSQPQHF. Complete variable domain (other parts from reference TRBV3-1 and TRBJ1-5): DTAVSQTPKYLVTQMGNDKSIKCEQNLGHDTMYWYKQDSKKFLKIMFSYNNKELIINETVPNRFSPKSPDKAHLNLHINSLELGDSAVYFCASSQGGRSQPQHFGDGTRLSIL.

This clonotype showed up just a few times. DNA of the CDR3: TGCAGCGTTGGGGCTGGAACTCAGGCCCAGTACTTC. Translation: CSVGAGTQAQYF. The rearrangement uses TRBV29-1 and TRBJ2-5; no clear D. The CDR3 consists of 12 residues. The V gene's germline CDR1 is SQVTM and CDR2 ANQGSEA. With 4 bases removed from V and 9 bases from J, the gap between germline ends came to 15 bases.

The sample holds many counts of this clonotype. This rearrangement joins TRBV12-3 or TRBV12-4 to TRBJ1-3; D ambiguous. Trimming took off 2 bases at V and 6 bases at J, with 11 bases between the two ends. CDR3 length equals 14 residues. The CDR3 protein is CASSLLGVPNTIYF. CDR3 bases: TGTGCCAGCAGTTTACTCGGGGTGCCAAACACCATATATTTT.

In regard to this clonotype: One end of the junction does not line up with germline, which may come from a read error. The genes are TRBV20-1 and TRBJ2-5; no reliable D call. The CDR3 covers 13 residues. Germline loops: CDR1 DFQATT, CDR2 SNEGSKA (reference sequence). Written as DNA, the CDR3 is TGCAGTGCTAGGAGGCCCAGAGTGGAGACCCAGTATTTC. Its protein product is CSARRPRVETQYF.

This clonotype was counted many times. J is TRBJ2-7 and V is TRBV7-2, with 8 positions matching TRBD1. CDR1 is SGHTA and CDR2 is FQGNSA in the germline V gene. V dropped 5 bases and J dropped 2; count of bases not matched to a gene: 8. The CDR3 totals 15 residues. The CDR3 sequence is CASSRDRDRTYEQYF. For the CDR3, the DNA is TGTGCCAGCAGCCGCGACCGGGACAGGACCTACGAGCAGTACTTC.